These 27 T cell receptor beta chains were sequenced from one sample in a study of shared clonotypes between healthy human individuals. Clones were sequenced by immunoSEQ multiplex PCR, and TCRdb holds only the in-frame ones, with some missing. The data show hundreds of thousands of clones, about 96% seen once. The material sequenced was naive CD4+ T cells sorted from blood. Subset noted: CD45RA+ positively selected. These receptors came from a woman in her 30s in good health.

The rearrangement joins TRBV19 to TRBJ2-7; D tentatively fits TRBD1 or TRBD2 (5 bases each). CDR1 and CDR2 from the germline V gene are LNHDA and SQIVND (reference sequence). The CDR3 consists of 13 residues. Trimming took 6 bases from V and 7 from J, leaving 16 bases between them. The chain's CDR3 is CASSHGAGLEQYF. The CDR3 DNA reads TGTGCCAGTAGCCATGGGGCGGGCCTGGAGCAGTACTTC.

The J gene is TRBJ2-7, the V gene TRBV27, with TRBD2 matching over 8 bases. The germline CDR1 and CDR2 sequences are MNHEY and SMNVEV (reference sequence). The V segment lost 6 bases and the J segment 2 bases; nucleotides outside the gene matches: 6. The CDR3 contains 14 residues. CDR3 in amino acids: CASRAGTSPYEQYF. DNA for the CDR3: TGTGCCAGCAGGGCTGGGACTAGTCCCTACGAGCAGTACTTC.

In DNA, the CDR3 is TGTGCCAGCCGGCGGACAGGGAGCACTGAAGCTTTCTTT. This encodes CASRRTGSTEAFF. V and J are TRBV28 and TRBJ1-1; 8 bases agree with TRBD1. The V segment lost 8 bases and the J segment 4 bases; nucleotides outside the gene matches: 6. From germline, CDR1 is MDHEN and CDR2 SYDVKM. This CDR3 comprises 13 residues. Filled out from reference TRBV28 and TRBJ1-1, the complete variable domain reads DVKVTQSSRYLVKRTGEKVFLECVQDMDHENMFWYRQDPGLGLRLIYFSYDVKMKEKGDIPEGYSVSREKKERFSLILESASTNQTSMYLCASRRTGSTEAFFGQGTRLTVV.

The rearrangement links TRBV7-9 to TRBJ2-5; D unclear. The J call may be incorrect, as the DNA end agrees better with TRBJ2-7. The CDR3 covers 13 residues. Per germline, CDR1 SEHNR and CDR2 FQNEAQ (reference sequence). The CDR3 DNA follows: TGTGCCAGCAGCTTATATGGGGTCTACGAGCAGTACTTC. Protein product: CASSLYGVYEQYF.

CDR3 residues: CASSSPAEQGSSYEQYF. DNA of the CDR3: TGTGCCAGCAGTTCTCCAGCGGAGCAGGGGTCGTCCTACGAGCAGTACTTC. J is TRBJ2-7 and V is TRBV28; maybe TRBD1 (6 bases). V was pared by 4 bases and J by 1 base, with 20 bases between. CDR3 size: 17 residues. Germline V gene sequence: CDR1 MDHEN, CDR2 SYDVKM.

The chain couples TRBV29-1 to TRBJ2-7, with 8 bases that match TRBD1. The CDR3 is made up of 12 amino acids. V dropped 4 bases and J dropped 2; count of bases not matched to a gene: 1. Germline values: CDR1 SQVTM, CDR2 ANQGSEA. The CDR3 sequence is CSVVTGAYEQYF. The CDR3 DNA is TGCAGCGTTGTGACAGGGGCCTACGAGCAGTACTTC.

The chain links TRBV19 to TRBJ2-3; 7 nucleotides match TRBD1. The CDR3 extends over 14 amino acids. Germline values: CDR1 LNHDA, CDR2 SQIVND (reference sequence). J lost 0 bases, V lost 9 bases, and 6 bases had no gene match. CDR3 DNA sequence: TGTGCCAGCCGTGAGACAGGGAGCACAGATACGCAGTATTTT. It codes for CASRETGSTDTQYF. Variable domain in full (rest from reference TRBV19 and TRBJ2-3): DGGITQSPKYLFRKEGQNVTLSCEQNLNHDAMYWYRQDPGQGLRLIYYSQIVNDFQKGDIAEGYSVSREKKESFPLTVTSAQKNPTAFYLCASRETGSTDTQYFGPGTRLTVL.

The chain combines TRBV25-1 with TRBJ2-2; no reliable D call. Germline values: CDR1 MGHDK, CDR2 SYGVNS. This CDR3 is 14 amino acids long. Trimming shortened V by 7 bases and J by 1 base, and 10 bases separated the two germline ends. CDR3 nucleotides: TGTGCCAGCATTGGCAGATGGAACACCGGGGAGCTGTTTTTT. Its protein is CASIGRWNTGELFF.

The CDR3: CASSPPSPGQGGNTEAFF. The DNA of the CDR3 is TGTGCCAGCTCACCACCGTCGCCTGGACAGGGAGGGAACACTGAAGCTTTCTTT. The genes are TRBV18 and TRBJ1-1, with TRBD1 matching over 8 bases. Germline CDR1 reads KGHSH; CDR2 reads LQKENI. The CDR3 loop spans 18 amino acids. Germline trimming cut 0 bases from V and 1 base from J; bases unmatched to any gene: 10.

V is TRBV5-4 and J is TRBJ1-1, with a tentative D call TRBD1 (5 bases). V dropped 4 bases and J dropped 0 bases, with 13 bases sitting between them. CDR1 is SGHNT, CDR2 YYREEE, per germline (reference sequence). The CDR3 consists of 15 residues. In DNA, the CDR3 is TGTGCCAGCAGCCTTGGGGGGGAGATGAACACTGAAGCTTTCTTT. As protein: CASSLGGEMNTEAFF.

The chain carries TRBV5-1 and TRBJ1-1, with D maybe TRBD1 (5 bases). Trimming stripped 2 bases from V and 5 bases from J, with 10 bases between. Per the germline V gene, CDR1 is SGHRS and CDR2 is YFSETQ. The CDR3 runs 13 residues. The CDR3 bases are TGCGCCAGCAGCTTTGGGGGGAGAACTGAAGCTTTCTTT. It translates to CASSFGGRTEAFF.

The chain uses TRBV19 and TRBJ2-1; D gene unclear. This CDR3 is built from 13 residues. Trimming took 4 bases from V and 4 from J, leaving 8 bases between them. Germline values: CDR1 LNHDA, CDR2 SQIVND (reference sequence). This CDR3 reads CASSTTVYNEQFF. The CDR3 coding sequence is TGTGCCAGTAGTACGACTGTTTACAATGAGCAGTTCTTC.

This clone was counted a single time. This chain joins TRBV5-1 and TRBJ2-3, with D perhaps being TRBD1 or TRBD2 (6 bases each). V was trimmed by 5 bases and J by 2 bases, leaving 18 bases between them. Looked up from germline, CDR1 is SGHRS and CDR2 is YFSETQ. The CDR3 has 16 amino acids. Here the CDR3 DNA reads TGCGCCAGCAGAGCTCTAACGGGGGCTGCCACAGATACGCAGTATTTT. This codes for CASRALTGAATDTQYF.

This chain joins TRBV18 and TRBJ2-7; 8 bases map to TRBD1. The V segment lost 4 bases and the J segment 1 base; nucleotides outside the gene matches: 6. The length of the CDR3 is 15 residues. Germline V CDR1 and CDR2: KGHSH, LQKENI. CDR3 in DNA: TGTGCCAGCTCACGACGGACAGGGATGTCCTACGAGCAGTACTTC. Protein product: CASSRRTGMSYEQYF.

V is TRBV11-2 and J is TRBJ2-2; the D gene is possibly TRBD2 (5 bases). The germline V gene encodes CDR1 SGHAT and CDR2 FQNNGV. Between the trimmed V and J ends, which lost 5 bases and 4 bases, there was a span of 23 bases. CDR3 length: 18 amino acids. The CDR3: CASSRVDSRQAGTGELFF. The CDR3 nucleotides are TGTGCCAGCAGCCGCGTCGACTCCCGCCAGGCGGGCACCGGGGAGCTGTTTTTT.

This chain links TRBV6-1 with TRBJ2-7, with a possible D match to TRBD2 (6 bases). This CDR3 has 13 residues. Germline lookup yields CDR1 MNHNS and CDR2 SASEGT. Trimming cost V 6 bases and J 0 bases, with 9 bases left between them. The CDR3 protein is CASRKAGSYEQYF. The CDR3 coding sequence is TGTGCCAGCAGAAAAGCGGGCTCCTACGAGCAGTACTTC.

This clone was seen once. The V and J genes are TRBV5-1 and TRBJ1-5, with 8 positions matching TRBD1. The CDR3 covers 14 residues. Germline loops: CDR1 SGHRS, CDR2 YFSETQ. The trim removed 2 bases at V and 7 bases at J, leaving 5 bases unmatched. The CDR3 DNA follows: TGCGCCAGCAGCTTAGGACAGGGAGGACAGCCCCAGCATTTT. Translation gives CASSLGQGGQPQHF. The full variable domain, with the rest looked up from reference TRBV5-1 and TRBJ1-5, is KAGVTQTPRYLIKTRGQQVTLSCSPISGHRSVSWYQQTPGQGLQFLFEYFSETQRNKGNFPGRFSGRQFSNSRSEMNVSTLELGDSALYLCASSLGQGGQPQHFGDGTRLSIL.

The rearrangement uses TRBV5-1 and TRBJ2-7; 7 nucleotides line up with TRBD1. CDR3 length: 15 amino acids. The ends lost 1 base at V and 1 base at J; junction bases unmatched: 5. CDR1 is SGHRS, CDR2 YFSETQ, per germline. The DNA of the CDR3 is TGCGCCAGCAGCTTGAGAGGGGGCAATTCCTACGAGCAGTACTTC. Translated: CASSLRGGNSYEQYF.

The rearrangement uses TRBV6-5 and TRBJ2-1; D remains unclear. This CDR3 region has 12 residues. Germline CDR1 MNHEY, CDR2 SVGAGI. V dropped 9 bases and J dropped 8 bases, with 14 bases sitting between them. CDR3 nucleotide sequence: TGTGCCAGGTGGTTGTTACGGGATGAGCAGTTCTTC. Translation: CARWLLRDEQFF.

The chain employs TRBV28 and TRBJ2-2; D unclear. Germline V lookup: CDR1 MDHEN, CDR2 SYDVKM. This CDR3 spans 16 amino acids. V lost 7 bases to trimming and J lost 2 bases, with 17 bases between them. The chain's CDR3 is CASIHHPHGNTGELFF. CDR3 sequence (DNA): TGTGCCAGCATCCACCACCCTCACGGCAACACCGGGGAGCTGTTTTTT. The full variable domain, completed using reference TRBV28 and TRBJ2-2, is DVKVTQSSRYLVKRTGEKVFLECVQDMDHENMFWYRQDPGLGLRLIYFSYDVKMKEKGDIPEGYSVSREKKERFSLILESASTNQTSMYLCASIHHPHGNTGELFFGEGSRLTVL.

This clone was detected only once. The chain is built from TRBV5-1 and TRBJ1-3; D remains unclear. V lost 0 bases, J lost 0 bases, and 7 bases lay in between. The CDR3 is 15 residues long. The V gene's germline CDR1 is SGHRS and CDR2 YFSETQ. CDR3 protein: CASSLALSSGNTIYF. CDR3 bases: TGCGCCAGCAGCTTGGCCTTGAGCTCTGGAAACACCATATATTTT.

The CDR3 region has the DNA TGTGCCAGCAGTTACGGACTAGCGTCTGCCTACGAGCAGTACTTC. The encoded protein is CASSYGLASAYEQYF. This chain joins TRBV6-5 and TRBJ2-7; 9 bases agree with TRBD2. CDR3 size: 15 residues. CDR1 MNHEY and CDR2 SVGAGI come from the germline V gene. V lost 2 bases, J lost 2 bases, and 4 bases stayed unmatched.

This chain joins TRBV7-3 and TRBJ1-3, with 8 bases matching TRBD1. Germline V lookup: CDR1 SGHTA, CDR2 FQGTGA. The CDR3 length is 17 residues. The V and J ends lost 4 bases and 2 bases, in that order; junction bases with no gene match: 10. The CDR3 DNA sequence: TGTGCCAGCAGCTCCCCTTTGGACAGGGTGGCTGGAAACACCATATATTTT. This gives the protein CASSSPLDRVAGNTIYF.

This clone was found once. The chain links TRBV27 to TRBJ2-2, with D possibly TRBD2 on 6 matching bases. Trimming left V 6 bases short and J 4 bases short, with 12 bases between. This CDR3 comprises 14 residues. Germline values: CDR1 MNHEY, CDR2 SMNVEV (reference sequence). CDR3 nucleotide sequence: TGTGCCAGCAGGTTTGGCGGGGCCACCGGGGAGCTGTTTTTT. Translating it yields CASRFGGATGELFF.

This clone was detected once. This rearrangement joins TRBV27 to TRBJ2-1; TRBD2 matches 7 bases. This CDR3 region has 16 residues. Germline CDR1 and CDR2: MNHEY and SMNVEV (reference sequence). V lost 3 bases, J lost 0 bases, and 5 bases stayed unmatched. The CDR3 spells CASSLGSGNSYNEQFF. The CDR3 nucleotides are TGTGCCAGCAGTTTGGGAAGCGGGAACTCCTACAATGAGCAGTTCTTC.

The CDR3 DNA follows: TGTGCCAGCAGCTTAGGTATGGCAGGAGAGACCCAGTACTTC. This gives the protein CASSLGMAGETQYF. This rearrangement joins TRBV11-2 to TRBJ2-5; D unresolved. This CDR3 region has 14 residues. Trimming removed 1 base at V and 4 bases at J, with 10 bases between. Germline lookup yields CDR1 SGHAT and CDR2 FQNNGV.

The V gene is TRBV7-7, the J gene TRBJ2-6; D is unresolved. The CDR3 runs to 18 residues. The V gene lost 5 bases and the J gene lost 5 bases, with 22 bases spanning the gap. In germline, CDR1 is SSHAT, CDR2 FNYEAQ (reference sequence). The DNA of the CDR3 is TGTGCCAGCAGCGGAATCATTAAGCCACAAAGTCGGGCCAACGTCCTGACTTTC. Translating it yields CASSGIIKPQSRANVLTF.